The 16 T cell receptor beta chains below were found in one sample sequenced in a study of cytomegalovirus exposure and HLA in healthy donors. The PCR employed 60 Vbeta primers together with 13 Jbeta primers. The assay was immunoSEQ multiplex PCR, and TCRdb's table has in-frame clones only and misses some. Seen here are around 150,000 clones, around 76% observed once, and the top ten hold under 2.5%. The sequenced sample was PBMCs. These receptors all stem from a female donor in good health and CMV-seronegative.

This clone has a handful of counts. Since a much larger clone is just one base distant, this may be a read error. The chain employs TRBV9 and TRBJ2-7; possible D gene TRBD1, 6 bases. Trimming removed 4 bases at V and 3 bases at J, with 8 bases between. CDR1 and CDR2 (germline): SGDLS, YYNGEE. The CDR3 spans 12 residues. In nucleotides, the CDR3 is TGTGCCAGCAGCTTGGACAGCTACGAGCAGTACTTC. This codes for CASSLDSYEQYF.

V is TRBV7-6 and J is TRBJ2-7; 9 bases fit TRBD1. The CDR3 runs 14 residues. Germline lookup yields CDR1 SGHVS and CDR2 FNYEAQ. Trimming cost V 5 bases and J 6 bases; bases outside gene matches: 8. CDR3 in amino acids: CASSHPGTGREQYF. Here the CDR3 DNA reads TGTGCCAGCAGCCACCCCGGGACAGGGCGCGAGCAGTACTTC.

The rearrangement joins TRBV10-1 to TRBJ1-2; 9 nucleotides line up with TRBD1. V dropped 0 bases and J dropped 3; count of bases not matched to a gene: 11. Germline values: CDR1 WNHNN, CDR2 SYGVQD (reference sequence). The CDR3 has 18 residues. CDR3 coding DNA: TGCGCCAGCAGTGAGTCAAGGCGGAGACAGGGGGTCGACTATGGCTACACCTTC. Translating it yields CASSESRRRQGVDYGYTF.

This clone was detected once. The rearrangement joins TRBV12-5 to TRBJ2-1, with TRBD2 matching over 13 bases. This CDR3 has 14 residues. V trimming: 6 bases; J trimming: 12 bases; junction bases outside the gene matches: 8. CDR1 and CDR2 (germline): LGHNT, FRNRAP. CDR3 region: CASGTGTSGVGQFF. CDR3 nucleotides: TGTGCTAGTGGCACCGGGACTAGCGGGGTTGGGCAGTTCTTC.

This chain connects TRBV2 to TRBJ2-5; the match to TRBD2 covers 8 bases. The CDR3 loop spans 13 amino acids. Looked up from germline, CDR1 is SNHLY and CDR2 is FYNNEI. Losses at the gene ends were 8 bases for V and 5 bases for J; bases not matched to a gene: 7. The CDR3 loop reads CASAGTGGETQYF. For the CDR3, the DNA is TGTGCCAGCGCCGGGACGGGAGGGGAGACCCAGTACTTC.

V gene TRBV15 combines with J gene TRBJ1-5, with a possible D match to TRBD1 (6 bases). Germline V CDR1 and CDR2: LNHNV, YYDKDF (reference sequence). CDR3 length: 17 amino acids. Trimming shortened V by 6 bases and J by 6 bases, and 24 bases separated the two germline ends. For the CDR3, the DNA is TGTGCCACCAGTGGAGATACTACAGGGAAACGGGCTCAGCCCCAGCATTTT. Protein: CATSGDTTGKRAQPQHF. Supplemented by reference TRBV15 and TRBJ1-5, the full variable domain reads DAMVIQNPRYQVTQFGKPVTLSCSQTLNHNVMYWYQQKSSQAPKLLFHYYDKDFNNEADTPDNFQSRRPNTSFCFLDIRSPGLGDTAMYLCATSGDTTGKRAQPQHFGDGTRLSIL.

This chain uses TRBV7-3 with TRBJ2-6; D not resolved. Between the trimmed V and J ends, which lost 6 bases and 0 bases, there was a span of 6 bases. CDR1 and CDR2 from the germline V gene are SGHTA and FQGTGA. The CDR3 length is 14 residues. The CDR3 region is CASSYNSGANVLTF. The CDR3 bases are TGTGCCAGCAGTTATAACTCTGGGGCCAACGTCCTGACTTTC.

The gene calls are TRBV30 and TRBJ1-5, with a possible D match to TRBD1 (5 bases). Germline V gene sequence: CDR1 GTSNPN, CDR2 SVGIG (reference sequence). There are 14 residues in the CDR3. With 2 bases removed from V and 5 bases from J, the gap between germline ends came to 13 bases. CDR3 DNA sequence: TGTGCCTGGAGTTTGGGGAGGGGCCATCAGCCCCAGCATTTT. Translation gives CAWSLGRGHQPQHF.

The genes are TRBV25-1 and TRBJ1-5, with 7 bases that match TRBD1. This CDR3 comprises 17 residues. The junction had 11 bases not matched to a gene; V was cut back by 4 bases and J by 2 bases. In germline, CDR1 is MGHDK, CDR2 SYGVNS. CDR3 loop: CASSGPHRGGGNQPQHF. The CDR3 DNA reads as TGTGCCAGCAGTGGCCCCCACAGGGGTGGCGGCAATCAGCCCCAGCATTTT.

The rearrangement joins TRBV7-2 to TRBJ2-1; 13 bases match TRBD2. V lost 2 bases, J lost 4 bases, and 2 bases stayed unmatched. There are 16 residues in the CDR3. CDR1 SGHTA and CDR2 FQGNSA come from the germline V gene. The CDR3 here is CASSLTTSGRYNEQFF. The DNA for the CDR3 is TGTGCCAGCAGCTTAACGACTAGCGGGAGGTACAATGAGCAGTTCTTC.

This chain connects TRBV5-4 to TRBJ1-2; TRBD1 agrees at 8 bases. There are 15 residues in the CDR3. Per the germline V gene, CDR1 is SGHNT and CDR2 is YYREEE (reference sequence). V was clipped by 0 bases and J by 4 bases; unmatched bases: 5. In DNA, the CDR3 is TGTGCCAGCAGCTTGGCCGGGACAGGCACCTATGGCTACACCTTC. Translating it yields CASSLAGTGTYGYTF.

V usage is TRBV25-1 and J usage is TRBJ2-3; 9 nucleotides line up with TRBD2. J lost 6 bases, V lost 1 base, and 5 bases had no gene match. CDR3 length: 15 residues. Germline V CDR1 and CDR2: MGHDK, SYGVNS. CDR3 residues: CASSESGTSWDTQYF. The CDR3 DNA reads TGTGCCAGCAGTGAATCCGGGACTAGCTGGGATACGCAGTATTTT.

V gene TRBV19 combines with J gene TRBJ1-5, with unresolved D. V dropped 5 bases and J dropped 4 bases, with 12 bases sitting between them. Germline loops: CDR1 LNHDA, CDR2 SQIVND (reference sequence). The CDR3 is 14 residues long. This CDR3 reads CASSFDSSNQPQHF. In DNA form, the CDR3 reads TGTGCCAGTAGTTTTGACTCCTCGAATCAGCCCCAGCATTTT.

CDR3 bases: TGTGCCGGAGCAGCAGGGAATCAGCCCCAGCATTTT. Amino acids: CAGAAGNQPQHF. The chain is built from TRBV30 and TRBJ1-5; D possibly corresponds to TRBD1 (5 bases). Germline CDR1 reads GTSNPN; CDR2 reads SVGIG (reference sequence). V lost 8 bases and J 4 bases, leaving 12 bases between the germline ends. The CDR3 covers 12 residues.

The chain combines TRBV5-1 with TRBJ1-1; D may be TRBD1 (5 bases). CDR3 length: 16 residues. CDR1 and CDR2 from the germline V gene are SGHRS and YFSETQ. Trimming took off 5 bases at V and 0 bases at J, with 17 bases between the two ends. CDR3 protein: CASRDGGGALNTEAFF. CDR3 nucleotides: TGCGCCAGCAGGGATGGGGGGGGAGCCTTGAACACTGAAGCTTTCTTT.

The gene calls are TRBV6-1 and TRBJ1-1, with a weak D call TRBD1 (5 bases). The CDR3 is 12 amino acids. The V end lost 10 bases, the J end lost 8 bases, and 17 bases lay between the germline ends. Germline V gives CDR1 MNHNS, CDR2 SASEGT. Written as DNA, the CDR3 is TGTGCCACCTTCTGGGGATGGGGCGAAGCTTTCTTT. It codes for CATFWGWGEAFF.